Below are 5 T cell receptor beta chains sequenced from a single sample in a study of blood T cells in healthy people across ages (dated by TCRdb to the mid-2010s). The protocol used for the library was 5' RACE. TCRdb records Illumina HiSeq 2500 as the sequencer. A second PCR of roughly 7 to 12 cycles was performed with a sample-barcoded 5' primer and a J-beta primer mix. The public reads were reanalyzed by TCRdb: fastp trimming at Q25, MiXCR alignment, in-frame beta chains only. Merged by CDR3 protein, the rows form single entries marked with the most common genes and DNA. A total of 1.6 million or so distinct CDR3 sequences appear in this sample, roughly 30% of them only once. The top ten hold approximately 11% of the sample. The specimen sequenced was blood. Receptors originate from a woman in her twenties or thirties in good health.

The table lists this clonotype with a few counts. The chain couples TRBV9 to TRBJ2-5; D possibly corresponds to TRBD1 (6 bases). The CDR3 totals 16 residues. Between the trimmed V and J ends, which lost 3 bases and 5 bases, there was a span of 20 bases. Germline CDR1 SGDLS, CDR2 YYNGEE. In nucleotides, the CDR3 is TGTGCCAGCAGCGCTGGGAGCACAGGGTCGGGGGAGACCCAGTACTTC. Residues: CASSAGSTGSGETQYF.

The rearrangement uses TRBV6-6 and TRBJ1-5; D gene uncertain. CDR3 length: 15 residues. Germline CDR1 is MNHNY and CDR2 is SVGAGI (reference sequence). The V end was cut by 8 bases, the J end by 7 bases, with 21 bases between. CDR3 coding DNA: TGTGCCAGCGGATTAGGACCGAGCAAAGAGCAGCCCCAGCATTTT. Translation gives CASGLGPSKEQPQHF.

The chain joins TRBV6-1 to TRBJ2-7; 9 nucleotides line up with TRBD1. Germline-derived CDR1 and CDR2 are MNHNS and SASEGT. V lost 10 bases and J lost 4; bases outside the gene matches: 8. CDR3 size: 13 residues. CDR3 loop: CATPGQGPYEQYF. The CDR3 DNA follows: TGTGCCACGCCGGGACAGGGCCCATACGAGCAGTACTTC.

The chain couples TRBV6-1 to TRBJ1-2; D unresolved. V lost 7 bases to trimming and J lost 4 bases, with 13 bases between them. The CDR3 contains 13 residues. Germline V gene lookup returns CDR1 MNHNS and CDR2 SASEGT. CDR3 sequence reads: CASMKSTGYGYTF. The CDR3 DNA sequence: TGTGCCAGCATGAAGTCTACCGGCTATGGCTACACCTTC.

The chain recombines TRBV27 with TRBJ1-1; D may be TRBD1 (6 bases). CDR1 MNHEY and CDR2 SMNVEV come from the germline V gene (reference sequence). With 7 bases removed from V and 0 bases from J, the gap between germline ends came to 15 bases. This CDR3 has 15 residues. The CDR3 protein is CASNRAPGVNTEAFF. The CDR3 bases are TGTGCCAGCAACAGGGCCCCGGGAGTGAACACTGAAGCTTTCTTT.